This TCR beta chain was recovered during a study of T cell responses to AZD1222 COVID-19 vaccine. Regarding the study as a whole: Clonal diversity may have been underestimated in mostly white British donors. Among those given AZD1222, only five or six were seropositive at baseline. Two doses of AZD1222 preceded a rise in Spike-specific TCR breadth and depth. Targets within unmutated variant regions were reportedly found for nearly half of spike-specific TCRs.

With respect to this clone: Its target is unknown.

Clones were read by immunoSEQ multiplex PCR, and TCRdb kept only the in-frame ones, dropping some. Altogether 80,000 or so clones are present, approximately 90% being singletons, with the ten largest covering around 1.5%. The CDR3 has 13 amino acids. The ends lost 3 bases at V and 5 bases at J; junction bases unmatched: 3. The germline CDR1 and CDR2 sequences are SGHAT and FQNNGV. The receptor was isolated from an adult in good health. The chain joins TRBV11-2 to TRBJ1-2; TRBD1 agrees at 7 bases. The specimen was peripheral blood, collected on day 0 of AZD1222 vaccination. CDR3 sequence reads: CASSLEGAYGYTF. In nucleotides, the CDR3 is TGTGCCAGCAGCTTGGAGGGGGCGTATGGCTACACCTTC.